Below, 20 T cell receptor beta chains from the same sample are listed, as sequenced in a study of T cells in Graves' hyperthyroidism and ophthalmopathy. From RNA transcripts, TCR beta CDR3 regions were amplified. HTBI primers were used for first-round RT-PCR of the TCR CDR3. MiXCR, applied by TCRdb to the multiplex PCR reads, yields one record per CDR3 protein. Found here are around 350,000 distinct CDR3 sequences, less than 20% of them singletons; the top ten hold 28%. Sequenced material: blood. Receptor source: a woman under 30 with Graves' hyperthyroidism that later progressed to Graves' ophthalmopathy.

The CDR3 DNA sequence: TGTGCCAGTAGTGGGACTAGCGGGAGTGTCTCCTACAATGAGCAGTTCTTC. Translating gives CASSGTSGSVSYNEQFF. The chain has TRBV19 and TRBJ2-1; 14 positions match TRBD2. Germline lookup yields CDR1 LNHDA and CDR2 SQIVND (reference sequence). Unmatched junction bases numbered 3, after V lost 5 bases and J lost 0 bases. This CDR3 comprises 17 residues.

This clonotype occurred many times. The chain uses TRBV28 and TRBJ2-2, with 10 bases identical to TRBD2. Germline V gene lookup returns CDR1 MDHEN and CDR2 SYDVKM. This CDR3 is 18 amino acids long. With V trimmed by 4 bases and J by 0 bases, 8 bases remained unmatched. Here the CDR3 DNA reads TGTGCCAGCAGTTCACCCGGACTAGCGGACGCGAACACCGGGGAGCTGTTTTTT. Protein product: CASSSPGLADANTGELFF.

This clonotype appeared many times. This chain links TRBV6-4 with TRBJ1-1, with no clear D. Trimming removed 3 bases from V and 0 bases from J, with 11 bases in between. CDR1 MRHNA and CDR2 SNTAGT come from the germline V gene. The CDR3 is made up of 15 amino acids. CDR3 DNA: TGTGCCAGCAGTGAAAAATGGATAGTGAACACTGAAGCTTTCTTT. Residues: CASSEKWIVNTEAFF.

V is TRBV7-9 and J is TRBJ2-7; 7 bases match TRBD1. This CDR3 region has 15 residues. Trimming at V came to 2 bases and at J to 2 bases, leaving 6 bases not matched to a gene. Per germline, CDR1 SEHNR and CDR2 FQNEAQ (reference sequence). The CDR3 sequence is CASSLFGTDAYEQYF. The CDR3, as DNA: TGTGCCAGCAGCTTATTCGGGACAGATGCCTACGAGCAGTACTTC. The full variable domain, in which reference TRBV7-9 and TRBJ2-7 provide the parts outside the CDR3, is DTGVSQNPRHKITKRGQNVTFRCDPISEHNRLYWYRQTLGQGPEFLTYFQNEAQLEKSRLLSDRFSAERPKGSFSTLEIQRTEQGDSAMYLCASSLFGTDAYEQYFGPGTRLTVT.

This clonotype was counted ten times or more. CDR3 DNA: TGTGCCAGCAGTTATTCCAGGCTCTTTGAAGCTTTCTTT. Its protein product is CASSYSRLFEAFF. The gene calls are TRBV28 and TRBJ1-1; D remains ambiguous. This CDR3 is built from 13 residues. Germline V gene lookup returns CDR1 MDHEN and CDR2 SYDVKM. Trimming removed 4 bases from V and 7 bases from J, with 13 bases in between.

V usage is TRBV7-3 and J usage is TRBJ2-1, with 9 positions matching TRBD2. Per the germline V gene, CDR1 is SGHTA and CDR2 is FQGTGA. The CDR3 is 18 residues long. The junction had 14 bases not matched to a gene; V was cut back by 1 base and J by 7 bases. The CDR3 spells CASSLRASGTLTFNEQFF. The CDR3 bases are TGTGCCAGCAGCTTAAGGGCTAGCGGGACCTTAACCTTTAATGAGCAGTTCTTC. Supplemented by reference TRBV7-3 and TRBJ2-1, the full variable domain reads GAGVSQTPSNKVTEKGKYVELRCDPISGHTALYWYRQSLGQGPEFLIYFQGTGAADDSGLPNDRFFAVRPEGSVSTLKIQRTERGDSAVYLCASSLRASGTLTFNEQFFGPGTRLTVL.

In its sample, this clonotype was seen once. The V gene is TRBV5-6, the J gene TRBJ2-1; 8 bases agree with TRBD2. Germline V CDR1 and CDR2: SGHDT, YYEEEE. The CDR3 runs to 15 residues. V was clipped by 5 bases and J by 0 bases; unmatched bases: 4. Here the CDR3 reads CASREGTSSYNEQFF. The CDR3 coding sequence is TGTGCCAGCAGAGAAGGGACTAGCTCCTACAATGAGCAGTTCTTC.

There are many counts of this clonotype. In nucleotides, the CDR3 is TGCAGCGTTGAAGATCAGGGCAGCTCCTACGAGCAGTACTTC. Encoded protein: CSVEDQGSSYEQYF. V gene TRBV29-1 combines with J gene TRBJ2-7; D perhaps matches TRBD1 (5 bases). V was cut by 0 bases and J by 0 bases, with 9 bases left in between. CDR3 length equals 14 residues. Germline CDR1 SQVTM, CDR2 ANQGSEA.

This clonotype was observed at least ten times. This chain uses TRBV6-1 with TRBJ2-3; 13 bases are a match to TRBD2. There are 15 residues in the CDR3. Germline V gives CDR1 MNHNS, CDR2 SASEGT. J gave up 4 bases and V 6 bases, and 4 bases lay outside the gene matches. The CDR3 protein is CASRWTSGSSDTQYF. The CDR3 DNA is TGTGCCAGCAGATGGACTAGCGGGAGCTCAGATACGCAGTATTTT.

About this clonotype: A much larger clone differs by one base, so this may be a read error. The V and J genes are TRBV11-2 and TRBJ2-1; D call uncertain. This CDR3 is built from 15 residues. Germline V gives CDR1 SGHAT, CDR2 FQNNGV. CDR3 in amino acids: CASSSLSHSYNEQSF. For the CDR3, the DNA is TGTGCCAGCAGCTCCCTGTCGCATTCCTACAATGAGCAGTCCTTC.

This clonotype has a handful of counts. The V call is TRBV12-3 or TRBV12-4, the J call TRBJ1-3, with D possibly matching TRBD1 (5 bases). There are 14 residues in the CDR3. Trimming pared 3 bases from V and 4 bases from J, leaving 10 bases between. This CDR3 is CASSLGGAGNTIYF. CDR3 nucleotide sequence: TGTGCCAGCAGTTTGGGGGGTGCAGGAAACACCATATATTTT.

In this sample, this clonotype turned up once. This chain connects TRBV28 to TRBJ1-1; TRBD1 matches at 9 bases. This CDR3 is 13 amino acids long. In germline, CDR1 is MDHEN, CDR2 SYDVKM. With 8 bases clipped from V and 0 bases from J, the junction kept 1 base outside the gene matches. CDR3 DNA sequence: TGTGCCAGCTGGACAGGGGTGAACACTGAAGCTTTCTTT. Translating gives CASWTGVNTEAFF.

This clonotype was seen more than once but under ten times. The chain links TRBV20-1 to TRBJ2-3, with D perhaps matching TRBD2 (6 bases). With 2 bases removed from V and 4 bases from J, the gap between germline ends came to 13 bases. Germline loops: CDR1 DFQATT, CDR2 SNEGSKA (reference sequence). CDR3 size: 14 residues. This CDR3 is CSARRAGNSDTQYF. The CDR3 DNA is TGCAGTGCTAGAAGGGCGGGAAATTCAGATACGCAGTATTTT.

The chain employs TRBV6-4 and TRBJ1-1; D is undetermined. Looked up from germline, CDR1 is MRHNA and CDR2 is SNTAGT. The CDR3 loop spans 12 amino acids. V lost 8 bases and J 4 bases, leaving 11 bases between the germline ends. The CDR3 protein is CASPWGCTEAFF. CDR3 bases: TGTGCCAGCCCCTGGGGATGCACTGAAGCTTTCTTT.

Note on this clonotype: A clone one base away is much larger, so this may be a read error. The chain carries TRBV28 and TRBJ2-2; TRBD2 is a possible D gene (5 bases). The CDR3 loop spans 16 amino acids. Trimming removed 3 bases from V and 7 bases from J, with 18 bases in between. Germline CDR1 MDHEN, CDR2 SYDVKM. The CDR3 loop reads CASSLGGSGSFGELFF. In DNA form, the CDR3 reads TGTGCCAGCAGTTTGGGCGGGTCTGGGTCATTCGGGGAGCTGTTTTTT.

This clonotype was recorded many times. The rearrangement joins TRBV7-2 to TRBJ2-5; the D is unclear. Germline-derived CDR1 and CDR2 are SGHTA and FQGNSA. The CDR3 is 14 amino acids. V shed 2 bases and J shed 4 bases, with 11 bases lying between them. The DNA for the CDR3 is TGTGCCAGCAGCTTACTCGGTCCCCCAGAGACCCAGTACTTC. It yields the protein CASSLLGPPETQYF.

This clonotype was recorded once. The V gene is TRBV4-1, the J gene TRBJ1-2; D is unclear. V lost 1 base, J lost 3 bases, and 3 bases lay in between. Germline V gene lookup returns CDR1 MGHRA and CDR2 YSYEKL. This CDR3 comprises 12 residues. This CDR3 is CASSQVDYGYTF. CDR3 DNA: TGCGCCAGCAGCCAAGTGGACTATGGCTACACCTTC.

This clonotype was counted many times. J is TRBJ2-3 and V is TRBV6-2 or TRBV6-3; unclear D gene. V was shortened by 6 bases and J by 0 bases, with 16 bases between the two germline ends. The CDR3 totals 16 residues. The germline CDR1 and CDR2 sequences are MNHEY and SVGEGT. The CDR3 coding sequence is TGTGCCAGCAGCCCCGGTATGGAGACTAGCACAGATACGCAGTATTTT. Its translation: CASSPGMETSTDTQYF.

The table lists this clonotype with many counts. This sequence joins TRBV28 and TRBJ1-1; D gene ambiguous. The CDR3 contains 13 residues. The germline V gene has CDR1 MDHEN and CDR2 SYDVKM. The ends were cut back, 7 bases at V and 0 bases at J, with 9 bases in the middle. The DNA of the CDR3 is TGTGCCAGCACTCGGGAGATGAACACTGAAGCTTTCTTT. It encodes CASTREMNTEAFF.

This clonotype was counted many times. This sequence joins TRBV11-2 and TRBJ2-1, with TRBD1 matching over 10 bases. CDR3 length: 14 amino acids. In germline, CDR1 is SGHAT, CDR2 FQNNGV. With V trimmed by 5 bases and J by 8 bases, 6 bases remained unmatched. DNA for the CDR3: TGTGCCAGCAGCACGGACAGGGGGTGGGATGAGCAGTTCTTC. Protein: CASSTDRGWDEQFF.